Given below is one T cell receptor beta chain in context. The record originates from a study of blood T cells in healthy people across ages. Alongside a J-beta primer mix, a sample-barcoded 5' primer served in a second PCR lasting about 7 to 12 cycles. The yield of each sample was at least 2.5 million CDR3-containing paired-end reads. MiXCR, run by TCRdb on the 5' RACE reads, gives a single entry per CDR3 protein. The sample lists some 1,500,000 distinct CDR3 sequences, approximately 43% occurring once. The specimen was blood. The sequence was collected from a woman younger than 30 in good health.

CDR3 region: CASSSRRQGSYEQYF. The CDR3 region has the DNA TGTGCCAGCAGCTCTAGGAGGCAGGGGTCCTACGAGCAGTACTTC. The chain carries TRBV6-2 or TRBV6-3 and TRBJ2-7, with a weak D call TRBD1 (6 bases). CDR1 and CDR2 (germline): MNHEY, SVGEGT. V lost 6 bases and J 1 base, leaving 16 bases between the germline ends. CDR3 length: 15 residues.